This entry lists 31 T cell receptor beta chains sequenced from one sample in a study of blood T cell repertoires in COVID-19 (dated by TCRdb to about 2020). The library was prepared using the immunoSEQ multiplex PCR assay. TCRdb retrieved this table from immuneACCESS and kept in-frame rearrangements only. Not all clones are present; in checked studies, unresolved V genes account for under half, and no reason is known for the remainder. The sample table contains roughly 250,000 clones; only one count was recorded for about 79% of them. Around 9.6% of the sample comes from the top ten. The sequencing input was peripheral blood. All receptors derive from an elderly woman with acute or convalescent COVID-19.

The rearrangement links TRBV5-4 to TRBJ1-2, with TRBD1 matching 9 bases. Germline V gives CDR1 SGHNT, CDR2 YYREEE (reference sequence). The CDR3 totals 12 residues. The V and J ends lost 5 bases and 7 bases, in that order; junction bases with no gene match: 3. The DNA for the CDR3 is TGTGCCAGCAGTGGGGACAGGGTTGGCTACACCTTC. As protein: CASSGDRVGYTF.

The rearrangement joins TRBV7-3 to TRBJ1-6, with 8 bases lining up with TRBD1. CDR1 SGHTA and CDR2 FQGTGA come from the germline V gene. V dropped 5 bases and J dropped 7; count of bases not matched to a gene: 13. The CDR3 has 17 amino acids. The CDR3, as DNA: TGTGCCAGCAGCCCCAACTACAGACAGGGGCGCAATTCACCCCTCCACTTT. It encodes CASSPNYRQGRNSPLHF.

This chain joins TRBV2 and TRBJ2-1; the match to TRBD1 covers 7 bases. CDR1 and CDR2 from the germline V gene are SNHLY and FYNNEI. This CDR3 region has 14 residues. V shed 6 bases, J shed 7 bases, and the junction held 9 bases outside the gene matches. This CDR3 is CASSLRTGRNEQFF. CDR3 nucleotide sequence: TGTGCCAGCAGCCTCCGGACAGGACGTAATGAGCAGTTCTTC.

CDR3: CASSPGQGGGTEAFF. The CDR3 DNA follows: TGCGCCAGCAGCCCGGGACAGGGGGGAGGTACTGAAGCTTTCTTT. V is TRBV5-1 and J is TRBJ1-1; 11 nucleotides agree with TRBD1. The germline V gene encodes CDR1 SGHRS and CDR2 YFSETQ. This CDR3 is 15 amino acids long. Trimming removed 4 bases from V and 5 bases from J; junction bases left unmatched: 7.

The V gene is TRBV7-8, the J gene TRBJ1-2; the D gene is possibly TRBD1 (5 bases). Germline CDR1 reads SGHVS; CDR2 reads FQNEAQ. This CDR3 contains 14 residues. Trimming stripped 4 bases from V and 3 bases from J, with 12 bases between. Written as DNA, the CDR3 is TGTGCCAGCAGCTCCCAGGGTCCGGACTATGGCTACACCTTC. Translating it yields CASSSQGPDYGYTF.

There are a few counts of this clone. Written as DNA, the CDR3 is TGTGCCAGCAGCTTAAGTTGGGGGCAGAACACTGAAGCTTTCTTT. Translating it yields CASSLSWGQNTEAFF. The chain joins TRBV7-2 to TRBJ1-1; D may be TRBD1 (6 bases). This CDR3 has 15 amino acids. CDR1 and CDR2 (germline): SGHTA, FQGNSA. Trimming removed 2 bases at V and 1 base at J, with 11 bases between.

This chain joins TRBV5-1 and TRBJ2-4; 7 bases align to TRBD2. Germline lookup yields CDR1 SGHRS and CDR2 YFSETQ. The junction had 1 base not matched to a gene; V was cut back by 2 bases and J by 8 bases. This CDR3 comprises 12 residues. The CDR3, as DNA: TGCGCCAGCAGCTTTGGGGGGGACATTCAGTACTTC. Protein: CASSFGGDIQYF.

The J gene is TRBJ1-3, the V gene TRBV27; 7 bases match TRBD1. Unmatched junction bases numbered 6, after V lost 5 bases and J lost 8 bases. The CDR3 spans 13 residues. Germline CDR1 reads MNHEY; CDR2 reads SMNVEV (reference sequence). CDR3 residues: CASSPRTGHTIYF. The CDR3 DNA follows: TGTGCCAGCAGTCCTCGGACAGGCCACACCATATATTTT.

This clone was recorded once. The chain couples TRBV27 to TRBJ1-5; D perhaps matches TRBD1 (5 bases). CDR1 and CDR2 (germline): MNHEY, SMNVEV (reference sequence). This CDR3 is 14 amino acids long. Between the trimmed V and J ends, which lost 5 bases and 4 bases, there was a span of 12 bases. In nucleotides, the CDR3 is TGTGCCAGCAGTCCCACGGACACGAATCAGCCCCAGCATTTT. Protein: CASSPTDTNQPQHF.

This chain joins TRBV12-3 or TRBV12-4 and TRBJ1-3, with TRBD1 matching over 8 bases. This CDR3 contains 13 residues. Unmatched junction bases numbered 4, after V lost 10 bases and J lost 2 bases. Written as DNA, the CDR3 is TGTGCCACCTCGGACAGGGCTGGAAACACCATATATTTT. Translation gives CATSDRAGNTIYF.

The J gene is TRBJ1-5, the V gene TRBV2, with D maybe TRBD1 (6 bases). This CDR3 comprises 15 residues. CDR1 is SNHLY and CDR2 is FYNNEI in the germline V gene. V shed 7 bases and J shed 2 bases, with 15 bases lying between them. CDR3 in DNA: TGTGCCAGCACCCTGGGGGGGCCTGGCAATCAGCCCCAGCATTTT. This sequence encodes CASTLGGPGNQPQHF.

The V and J genes are TRBV6-5 and TRBJ1-5, with D perhaps TRBD1 (6 bases). Germline values: CDR1 MNHEY, CDR2 SVGAGI. The CDR3 has 14 amino acids. V lost 7 bases and J 6 bases, leaving 16 bases between the germline ends. The CDR3 is CASNNNRESQPQHF. The DNA of the CDR3 is TGTGCCAGCAACAATAACAGGGAAAGTCAGCCCCAGCATTTT.

The chain recombines TRBV30 with TRBJ2-3, with D possibly TRBD2 on 7 matching bases. This CDR3 is 14 amino acids long. Between the trimmed V and J ends, which lost 4 bases and 3 bases, there was a span of 14 bases. Germline-derived CDR1 and CDR2 are GTSNPN and SVGIG (reference sequence). DNA of the CDR3: TGTGCCTGGAACCCAAGGGGGGGGACAGATACGCAGTATTTT. Protein product: CAWNPRGGTDTQYF.

This sequence joins TRBV18 and TRBJ2-1; 9 bases are shared with TRBD1. This CDR3 is 16 amino acids long. The V gene's germline CDR1 is KGHSH and CDR2 LQKENI. The junction had 12 bases not matched to a gene; V was cut back by 3 bases and J by 9 bases. The CDR3 coding sequence is TGTGCCAGCTCACCCAGAGTCCCGGACAGGGGCGGTGAGCAGTTCTTC. Encoded protein: CASSPRVPDRGGEQFF.

V usage is TRBV5-1 and J usage is TRBJ1-6, with 7 positions matching TRBD1. Germline V gene sequence: CDR1 SGHRS, CDR2 YFSETQ. The CDR3 loop spans 15 amino acids. Germline trimming cut 2 bases from V and 10 bases from J; bases unmatched to any gene: 9. CDR3 sequence (DNA): TGCGCCAGCAGCTTAGCCGGGACAGCACTGTCACCCCTCCACTTT. This codes for CASSLAGTALSPLHF.

The V call is TRBV2, the J call TRBJ2-7; D possibly corresponds to TRBD1 (6 bases). Deletions cut 7 bases from V and 1 base from J, with 17 bases between. This CDR3 is 15 amino acids long. The V gene's germline CDR1 is SNHLY and CDR2 FYNNEI. The CDR3 sequence is CASTPRGSISYEQYF. The CDR3 nucleotides read TGTGCCAGCACCCCGAGGGGGAGTATATCCTACGAGCAGTACTTC. The variable domain in full, completed from reference TRBV2 and TRBJ2-7, reads EPEVTQTPSHQVTQMGQEVILRCVPISNHLYFYWYRQILGQKVEFLVSFYNNEISEKSEIFDDQFSVERPDGSNFTLKIRSTKLEDSAMYFCASTPRGSISYEQYFGPGTRLTVT.

The chain joins TRBV2 to TRBJ2-2, with D possibly matching TRBD1 (6 bases). CDR3 size: 15 residues. Germline V CDR1 and CDR2: SNHLY, FYNNEI. The ends were cut back, 8 bases at V and 1 base at J, with 14 bases in the middle. The CDR3 DNA sequence: TGTGCCAGCGGTTCGACAGGCGGGAACACCGGGGAGCTGTTTTTT. Translating gives CASGSTGGNTGELFF.

The gene calls are TRBV5-5 and TRBJ1-2, with TRBD1 matching over 9 bases. CDR3 length equals 15 residues. With V trimmed by 4 bases and J by 1 base, 5 bases remained unmatched. Looked up from germline, CDR1 is SGHKS and CDR2 is YYEKEE (reference sequence). CDR3 DNA sequence: TGTGCCAGCAGCCTCGGACAGGGGCTTAACTATGGCTACACCTTC. Residues: CASSLGQGLNYGYTF.

The chain joins TRBV11-2 to TRBJ1-3; D not certain. Trimming shortened V by 0 bases and J by 0 bases, and 6 bases separated the two germline ends. The germline V gene encodes CDR1 SGHAT and CDR2 FQNNGV. The CDR3 is 15 amino acids. This CDR3 is CASSLEGSSGNTIYF. CDR3 DNA sequence: TGTGCCAGCAGCTTAGAGGGCAGCTCTGGAAACACCATATATTTT.

The CDR3 DNA reads TGTGCCAGCATACGACCCGGAGGGCGCGAGCAGTACTTC. It specifies CASIRPGGREQYF. This chain uses TRBV28 with TRBJ2-7; D may be TRBD2 (6 bases). Germline V gives CDR1 MDHEN, CDR2 SYDVKM. The CDR3 has 13 residues. Trimming took 7 bases from V and 6 from J, leaving 16 bases between them.

The genes are TRBV9 and TRBJ1-1; 10 bases line up with TRBD1. Germline CDR1 is SGDLS and CDR2 is YYNGEE. Unmatched junction bases numbered 6, after V lost 0 bases and J lost 1 base. The CDR3 is made up of 17 amino acids. The CDR3, as DNA: TGTGCCAGCAGCGTAGGTCCGACAGGGGGCCCGAACACTGAAGCTTTCTTT. It codes for CASSVGPTGGPNTEAFF.

CDR3 nucleotide sequence: TGTGCCAGCAGCCACCCACAAGGGGCCCCTAATGAAAAACTGTTTTTT. Protein sequence: CASSHPQGAPNEKLFF. J is TRBJ1-4 and V is TRBV3-1 (or the pseudogene TRBV3-2), with D perhaps matching TRBD1 (5 bases). Trimming took 3 bases from V and 3 from J, leaving 14 bases between them. CDR3 length: 16 amino acids. CDR1 LGHDT and CDR2 YNNKEL come from the germline V gene (reference sequence).

The V and J genes are TRBV5-1 and TRBJ1-6, with D unresolved. Germline V CDR1 and CDR2: SGHRS, YFSETQ. Trimming shortened V by 3 bases and J by 5 bases, and 6 bases separated the two germline ends. This CDR3 spans 13 amino acids. CDR3 coding DNA: TGCGCCAGCAGCTCCCCTGATAATTCACCCCTCCACTTT. Its translation is CASSSPDNSPLHF.

V gene TRBV3-1 (or the pseudogene TRBV3-2) combines with J gene TRBJ1-6; the match to TRBD1 covers 10 bases. The CDR3 is made up of 17 amino acids. Germline V CDR1 and CDR2: LGHDT, YNNKEL (reference sequence). Trimming cost V 4 bases and J 9 bases; bases outside gene matches: 12. CDR3 protein: CASSPVPGQGSSSPLHF. DNA for the CDR3: TGTGCCAGCAGCCCAGTCCCGGGACAGGGGTCTTCTTCACCCCTCCACTTT.

The chain has TRBV6-5 and TRBJ1-1; tentatively, D is TRBD1 (6 bases). The CDR3 length is 15 residues. V was cut by 10 bases and J by 3 bases, with 21 bases left in between. Germline CDR1 and CDR2: MNHEY and SVGAGI. The CDR3 is CATGKQGFEDTEAFF. Written as DNA, the CDR3 is TGTGCCACAGGAAAACAGGGATTCGAGGACACTGAAGCTTTCTTT.

This chain joins TRBV28 and TRBJ2-3, with D perhaps TRBD2 (7 bases). There are 16 residues in the CDR3. Between the trimmed V and J ends, which lost 3 bases and 1 base, there was a span of 14 bases. CDR1 is MDHEN and CDR2 is SYDVKM in the germline V gene. In DNA, the CDR3 is TGTGCCAGCAGTTTTGGGGGGGGCGGTCGCACAGATACGCAGTATTTT. Residues: CASSFGGGGRTDTQYF.

V usage is TRBV7-9 and J usage is TRBJ2-5; 7 bases fit TRBD1. J lost 0 bases, V lost 1 base, and 8 bases had no gene match. CDR1 is SEHNR and CDR2 is FQNEAQ in the germline V gene (reference sequence). The CDR3 has 17 amino acids. Here the CDR3 DNA reads TGTGCCAGCAGCTTAGGGGGACAGTCCTCGTACCAAGAGACCCAGTACTTC. Translated: CASSLGGQSSYQETQYF.

This chain links TRBV28 with TRBJ2-2, with D possibly matching TRBD1 (5 bases). CDR1 is MDHEN and CDR2 is SYDVKM in the germline V gene. The CDR3 is 14 residues long. Between the trimmed V and J ends, which lost 6 bases and 3 bases, there was a span of 11 bases. This CDR3 reads CASRFQGYTGELFF. CDR3 coding DNA: TGTGCCAGCAGGTTTCAGGGCTACACCGGGGAGCTGTTTTTT.

This sequence joins TRBV28 and TRBJ1-2, with D maybe TRBD1 (6 bases). Germline V CDR1 and CDR2: MDHEN, SYDVKM. CDR3 length equals 13 residues. Trimming shortened V by 2 bases and J by 14 bases, and 18 bases separated the two germline ends. The CDR3 sequence is CASSLKRDTSETF. The DNA for the CDR3 is TGTGCCAGCAGTTTAAAGAGGGACACTTCGGAAACCTTC.

This chain uses TRBV5-6 with TRBJ1-1; D gene unclear. This CDR3 spans 14 amino acids. Germline V gene data show CDR1 as SGHDT and CDR2 as YYEEEE. Trimming stripped 2 bases from V and 7 bases from J, with 15 bases between. CDR3 region: CASSFNSGLGEAFF. The CDR3 DNA reads TGTGCCAGCAGCTTTAATAGTGGGCTCGGTGAAGCTTTCTTT.

This chain's CDR3 is CASSESTPYEQYF. DNA for the CDR3: TGTGCCAGCAGTGAATCTACCCCCTACGAGCAGTACTTC. The chain recombines TRBV6-1 with TRBJ2-7; D is undetermined. Trimming shortened V by 2 bases and J by 2 bases, and 7 bases separated the two germline ends. The CDR3 consists of 13 residues. Germline CDR1 reads MNHNS; CDR2 reads SASEGT.